This is a list of T cell receptor beta chains from one sample in a study of T cell responses to AZD1222 COVID-19 vaccine. Assay used: immunoSEQ multiplex PCR; TCRdb lists only in-frame clones, some missing. The repertoire includes 130,000 or so clones, roughly 90% of them detected once, and around 10% sits in the top ten. This material consisted of peripheral blood, taken on day 0 of MenACWY control vaccination. These receptors were obtained from an adult in good health. CDR3s include the opening cysteine and the closing phenylalanine or tryptophan. D genes are given only for firm matches. Rows give clone size only sometimes, using once, few, many, or a class for an expanded clone.

D	V	size	J	CDR3	DNA
NA	TRBV3-1/TRBV3-2	NA	TRBJ2-3	CASSSPGLRTDTQYF	TGTGCCAGCAGCTCCCCGGGACTCCGCACAGATACGCAGTATTTT
NA	TRBV7-9	NA	TRBJ2-7	CASSLRGGYEQYF	TGTGCCAGCAGCTTAAGGGGGGGCTACGAGCAGTACTTC
TRBD2	TRBV19	NA	TRBJ2-5	CASSPPDVTLAGGPASETQYF	TGTGCCAGTAGTCCTCCGGACGTGACCCTAGCGGGAGGGCCCGCGTCGGAGACCCAGTACTTC
NA	TRBV7-3	NA	TRBJ2-3	CASSLSLDTQYF	TGTGCCAGCAGCTTGTCCTTAGATACGCAGTATTTT
NA	TRBV7-9	NA	TRBJ1-2	CASSQGYGYTF	TGTGCCAGCAGCCAGGGTTATGGCTACACCTTC
TRBD2	TRBV13	NA	TRBJ2-1	CASRTSGRRNEQFF	TGTGCCAGCCGCACTAGCGGGAGGCGCAATGAGCAGTTCTTC
NA	TRBV12-3/TRBV12-4	NA	TRBJ1-5	CASSLPNQPQHF	TGTGCCAGCAGTTTACCAAATCAGCCCCAGCATTTT
NA	TRBV11-3	NA	TRBJ1-4	CASSQGINEKLFF	TGTGCCAGCAGCCAGGGAATTAATGAAAAACTGTTTTTT
NA	TRBV29-1	NA	TRBJ1-6	CSVVEGNSPLHF	TGCAGCGTTGTAGAAGGAAATTCACCCCTCCACTTT
NA	TRBV5-1	NA	TRBJ2-2	CASRLLSGNTGELFF	TGCGCCAGCAGGCTGTTAAGCGGGAACACCGGGGAGCTGTTTTTT
NA	TRBV23-1	NA	TRBJ1-2	CASSQSIRTGRANYGYTF	TGCGCCAGCAGTCAATCAATACGCACAGGTAGAGCTAACTATGGCTACACCTTC
NA	TRBV5-8	NA	TRBJ1-6	CASSGTSYNSPLHF	TGTGCCAGCAGCGGCACCTCCTATAATTCACCCCTCCACTTT
NA	TRBV19	NA	TRBJ1-1	CASSSGQPQGTEAFF	TGTGCCAGTAGTTCCGGGCAGCCGCAGGGGACTGAAGCTTTCTTT
NA	TRBV25-1	NA	TRBJ1-6	CASPVLLRGRGNSPLHF	TGTGCCAGTCCTGTCCTCCTCAGGGGCCGTGGGAATTCACCCCTCCACTTT
NA	TRBV6-5	NA	TRBJ2-7	CASSYSGHYEQYF	TGTGCCAGCAGTTACTCTGGGCATTACGAGCAGTACTTC
NA	TRBV6-2/TRBV6-3	NA	TRBJ2-3	CASSLDTDTQYF	TGTGCCAGCAGTTTAGATACAGATACGCAGTATTTT
TRBD2	TRBV5-1	NA	TRBJ2-5	CASSQSGRSDETQYF	TGCGCCAGCAGCCAGAGCGGGAGATCAGATGAGACCCAGTACTTC
NA	TRBV7-2	NA	TRBJ2-1	CASSFRSSDGEQFF	TGTGCCAGCAGCTTTCGGTCTAGCGATGGTGAGCAGTTCTTC
NA	TRBV7-2	NA	TRBJ1-2	CASSLVKGEDGYTF	TGTGCCAGCAGCTTAGTCAAGGGGGAGGATGGCTACACCTTC
TRBD1	TRBV9	once	TRBJ2-2	CASSKTGAPNTGELFF	TGTGCCAGCAGCAAAACAGGGGCCCCGAACACCGGGGAGCTGTTTTTT
NA	TRBV6-2/TRBV6-3	NA	TRBJ2-5	CASSYPQRGQQETQYF	TGTGCCAGCAGTTACCCCCAACGGGGCCAGCAAGAGACCCAGTACTTC
NA	TRBV30	NA	TRBJ1-5	CAWSAPLGAAQPQHF	TGTGCCTGGAGTGCTCCCCTTGGGGCCGCCCAGCCCCAGCATTTT
NA	TRBV6-5	NA	TRBJ2-5	CASSSRETQYF	TGTGCCAGCAGTTCAAGAGAGACCCAGTACTTC
TRBD2	TRBV19	NA	TRBJ2-1	CASSMALAVYNEQFF	TGTGCCAGTAGTATGGCACTAGCGGTGTACAATGAGCAGTTCTTC
TRBD1	TRBV4-3	NA	TRBJ1-1	CASSQGPGQGSEAFF	TGCGCCAGCAGCCAAGGCCCGGGACAGGGGTCTGAAGCTTTCTTT
NA	TRBV7-9	NA	TRBJ1-1	CASSLPGISITEAFF	TGTGCCAGCAGCTTACCCGGGATCTCAATCACTGAAGCTTTCTTT
NA	TRBV29-1	NA	TRBJ2-1	CKTSRRPAPQSSYNEQFF	TGCAAAACATCCAGGAGGCCGGCTCCACAGAGCTCCTACAATGAGCAGTTCTTC
NA	TRBV5-6	NA	TRBJ1-5	CASSLGGLANQPQHF	TGTGCCAGCAGCTTGGGGGGACTAGCAAATCAGCCCCAGCATTTT
NA	TRBV2	NA	TRBJ1-5	CASSERRPHEGNQPQHF	TGTGCCAGCAGTGAGAGGAGACCCCATGAGGGTAATCAGCCCCAGCATTTT
NA	TRBV9	NA	TRBJ2-3	CASSDRGTVTDTQYF	TGTGCCAGCAGCGACCGGGGGACAGTGACAGATACGCAGTATTTT
NA	TRBV24-1	once	TRBJ2-2	CATSDPRAGVTGELFF	TGTGCCACCAGTGACCCCCGGGCAGGGGTTACCGGGGAGCTGTTTTTT
NA	TRBV24-1	once	TRBJ1-1	CATSGQGGEAFF	TGTGCCACCAGCGGGCAGGGTGGTGAAGCTTTCTTT
TRBD1	TRBV7-9	NA	TRBJ1-6	CASSSTGTGSSPLHF	TGTGCCAGCAGTTCTACCGGGACAGGGAGCTCACCCCTCCACTTT
NA	TRBV6-1	NA	TRBJ1-1	CASSEKSMNTEAFF	TGTGCCAGCAGTGAGAAATCCATGAACACTGAAGCTTTCTTT
TRBD2	TRBV11-3	few	TRBJ2-7	CASSQTRLAGRFYEQYF	TGTGCCAGCAGCCAGACCCGACTAGCGGGACGGTTCTACGAGCAGTACTTC
TRBD2	TRBV3-1/TRBV3-2	NA	TRBJ2-5	CASSEREGRETQYF	TGTGCCAGCAGCGAGCGGGAGGGCCGGGAGACCCAGTACTTC
TRBD1	TRBV7-8	NA	TRBJ1-4	CASSPWTGGKFDEKLFF	TGTGCCAGCAGTCCGTGGACAGGGGGCAAATTTGATGAAAAACTGTTTTTT
TRBD2	TRBV7-9	once	TRBJ2-4	CASGEGLAKNIQYF	TGTGCCAGCGGGGAGGGACTAGCCAAAAACATTCAGTACTTC
NA	TRBV11-2	NA	TRBJ1-2	CASSLDLPTVEGYTF	TGTGCCAGCAGCTTAGACCTCCCCACAGTTGAGGGCTACACCTTC
NA	TRBV9	NA	TRBJ1-1	CASSAENIYLSTEAFF	TGTGCCAGCAGCGCCGAAAACATTTACCTCAGCACTGAAGCTTTCTTT
NA	TRBV5-4	NA	TRBJ2-5	CASSPPGVLQETQYF	TGTGCCAGCAGCCCCCCAGGGGTCCTGCAAGAGACCCAGTACTTC
TRBD2	TRBV6-5	NA	TRBJ2-2	CASSPPGGDAGELFF	TGTGCCAGCAGTCCCCCCGGGGGGGACGCCGGGGAGCTGTTTTTT
NA	TRBV6-1	NA	TRBJ1-2	CASSERPDSYYGYTF	TGTGCCAGCAGTGAAAGACCTGACAGTTACTATGGCTACACCTTC
NA	TRBV11-2	NA	TRBJ1-5	CASSLVGQGQPQHF	TGTGCCAGCAGCTTAGTAGGTCAGGGTCAGCCCCAGCATTTT
NA	TRBV30	NA	TRBJ2-2	CAWKIGTSTGELFF	TGTGCCTGGAAGATCGGGACTTCCACCGGGGAGCTGTTTTTT
TRBD2	TRBV5-6	NA	TRBJ2-2	CASSWNRLAGTGELFF	TGTGCCAGCAGCTGGAACCGACTAGCGGGGACCGGGGAGCTGTTTTTT
NA	TRBV11-2	once	TRBJ1-2	CASSLTWGNYGYTF	TGTGCCAGCAGCTTAACGTGGGGGAACTATGGCTACACCTTC
NA	TRBV3-1/TRBV3-2	NA	TRBJ2-7	CASSQFIQAPQYF	TGTGCCAGCAGCCAGTTCATACAGGCCCCTCAGTACTTC
TRBD1	TRBV3-1/TRBV3-2	NA	TRBJ2-1	CASSPGQGNYNEQFF	TGTGCCAGCAGCCCCGGACAGGGTAACTACAATGAGCAGTTCTTC
NA	TRBV24-1	NA	TRBJ2-1	CATSDSYGASYNEQFF	TGTGCCACCAGTGATTCTTACGGGGCTTCCTACAATGAGCAGTTCTTC
TRBD1	TRBV7-3	NA	TRBJ2-2	CASGTGTGELFF	TGTGCCAGTGGGACAGGGACCGGGGAGCTGTTTTTT
NA	TRBV3-1/TRBV3-2	NA	TRBJ1-4	CASSPGLRGASEKLFF	TGTGCCAGCAGCCCAGGCCTACGGGGGGCCAGTGAAAAACTGTTTTTT
NA	TRBV6-6	NA	TRBJ1-2	CASSLAGGDYGYTF	TGTGCCAGCAGCCTAGCGGGGGGTGACTATGGCTACACCTTC